This T cell receptor (beta chain) was recorded in a study of regulatory and conventional T cells in RAG deficiency. Conventional CD4+ T cells were sorted from blood as CD25-low CD127-high cells. Assay used: immunoSEQ multiplex PCR; TCRdb lists only in-frame clones, some missing. Of 10,000 to 15,000 clones detected, around 94% appear once; the ten largest clones hold 1.1%. This CDR3 spans 21 amino acids. V lost 6 bases and J lost 0; bases outside the gene matches: 22. CDR1 is MNHEY, CDR2 SMNVEV, per germline (reference sequence). This sample also belongs to another study, concerning regulatory T cells. This second study notes: Primers: 52 TRBV forward and 13 TRBJ reverse.

The sequencing sample was made of CD4+ effector T cells sorted from blood. This receptor was identified in a human donor in good health. The J gene is TRBJ2-2, the V gene TRBV27; 7 positions match TRBD1. The CDR3 coding sequence is TGTGCCAGCAGACCGCCCCGAAGGACAGGCCTTAGGATCTCGAACACCGGGGAGCTGTTTTTT. Protein sequence: CASRPPRRTGLRISNTGELFF.